This T cell receptor beta chain was recovered during a study of circulating and synovial CD4+ cells in juvenile arthritis. Profiling relied on immunoSEQ multiplex PCR, and the TCRdb table lists in-frame clones only, not all of them. The table lists about 1,300 clones, roughly 88% of them singletons. Study-level results: Compared with bulk blood, circulating pathogenic-like lymphocytes shared substantially more CDR3 sequences with synovial T cells. Traditional Vbeta family usage analysis missed the pathogenic-like versus bulk difference.

Of note for this clone: The antigen remains undetermined.

V dropped 8 bases and J dropped 4; count of bases not matched to a gene: 4. The CDR3 extends over 14 amino acids. Germline CDR1 reads SNHLY; CDR2 reads FYNNEI. The rearrangement joins TRBV2 to TRBJ2-1; 11 bases are shared with TRBD2. Source material: HLA-DR+ CD4+ T cells from blood. Subset indicated: circulating pathogenic-like lymphocytes, sorted as HLA-DR+CD14-CD3+CD4+CD25low/- blood T cells. This TCR derives from a human patient with juvenile idiopathic arthritis. Some clones in this sample may be carry-over from other donors' samples. This CDR3 reads CASGGTSGYNEQFF. The CDR3 DNA is TGTGCCAGCGGCGGGACTAGCGGATACAATGAGCAGTTCTTC.